What follows are 21 T cell receptor beta chains derived from one specimen sequenced in a study of beta chain features in type 1 diabetes. As every portion of the isolated RNA was reverse transcribed, the sequencing read expressed TCRB transcripts. Using immunoSEQ multiplex PCR, the repertoire was profiled, and TCRdb retains in-frame clones only, with some absent. The data show hundreds of thousands of clones, around 15% seen once. Sample: central memory CD4+ T cells from blood. These receptors came from a man aged 25 to 45 in good health.

This clone showed up many times. This CDR3 is also generated by other DNA sequences in the sample. The chain is built from TRBV7-2 and TRBJ2-5; no reliable D call. Trimming left V 2 bases short and J 3 bases short, with 1 base between. This CDR3 spans 11 amino acids. The germline V gene has CDR1 SGHTA and CDR2 FQGNSA. CDR3 loop: CASSLKETQYF. DNA for the CDR3: TGTGCCAGCAGCTTAAAAGAGACCCAGTACTTC.

The rearrangement links TRBV5-6 to TRBJ1-5; D not certain. V lost 3 bases to trimming and J lost 2 bases, with 15 bases between them. This CDR3 has 16 residues. Germline values: CDR1 SGHDT, CDR2 YYEEEE. The chain's CDR3 is CASSSSQLRGNQPQHF. The CDR3 DNA is TGTGCCAGCAGCTCCTCACAACTACGCGGCAATCAGCCCCAGCATTTT.

This clone was found a few times. This chain joins TRBV7-2 and TRBJ1-2, with D possibly TRBD1 on 5 matching bases. The CDR3 has 14 residues. Trimming took off 2 bases at V and 4 bases at J, with 11 bases between the two ends. In germline, CDR1 is SGHTA, CDR2 FQGNSA. The DNA of the CDR3 is TGTGCCAGCAGCTTATCAGCAGGGCGCTATGGCTACACCTTC. Translation gives CASSLSAGRYGYTF.

This clone was counted ten times or more. The sample has other DNA sequences that encode this CDR3 too. The V and J genes are TRBV4-3 and TRBJ2-7, with 8 bases aligning to TRBD1. CDR3 length equals 15 residues. CDR1 is LGHNA, CDR2 YSLEER, per germline. Unmatched junction bases numbered 3, after V lost 1 base and J lost 1 base. The CDR3: CASSQGTGRSYEQYF. CDR3 DNA: TGCGCCAGCAGCCAAGGGACAGGGCGGTCCTACGAGCAGTACTTC.

This chain uses TRBV10-3 with TRBJ2-2; a weak D match, TRBD1 (6 bases). The CDR3 is 14 residues long. Germline V gives CDR1 ENHRY, CDR2 SYGVKD. Trimming shortened V by 7 bases and J by 7 bases, and 16 bases separated the two germline ends. The CDR3 nucleotides read TGTGCCATCAAAATTCAGGGGATCGGCGGGGAGCTGTTTTTT. It specifies CAIKIQGIGGELFF.

This clone has at least ten counts. The V call is TRBV14, the J call TRBJ1-1; D not resolved. Germline-derived CDR1 and CDR2 are SGHDN and FVKESK. The CDR3 covers 15 residues. Trimming removed 0 bases at V and 1 base at J, with 9 bases between. The CDR3 region is CASSQEHMGNTEAFF. DNA of the CDR3: TGTGCCAGCAGCCAAGAACACATGGGGAACACTGAAGCTTTCTTT. The full variable domain, with the rest looked up from reference TRBV14 and TRBJ1-1, is EAGVTQFPSHSVIEKGQTVTLRCDPISGHDNLYWYRRVMGKEIKFLLHFVKESKQDESGMPNNRFLAERTGGTYSTLKVQPAELEDSGVYFCASSQEHMGNTEAFFGQGTRLTVV.

The rearrangement links TRBV11-1 to TRBJ1-1; possible D gene TRBD1, 6 bases. The CDR3 extends over 16 amino acids. The V and J ends lost 4 bases and 3 bases respectively, with 18 bases between them. Germline V CDR1 and CDR2: SGHAT, FQDESV (reference sequence). CDR3 coding DNA: TGTGCCAGCAGCTCCTCGACAGGATCAAGAGACACTGAAGCTTTCTTT. This codes for CASSSSTGSRDTEAFF.

This clone came up once. The chain couples TRBV2 to TRBJ1-3; tentative D call: TRBD1 (5 bases). The length of the CDR3 is 16 residues. Germline assignment: CDR1 SNHLY and CDR2 FYNNEI. V gave up 2 bases and J gave up 0 bases, with 11 bases separating them. The CDR3 nucleotides are TGTGCCAGCAGTGAATTTCAGGGCAGCTCTGGAAACACCATATATTTT. This translates into CASSEFQGSSGNTIYF.

The CDR3 coding sequence is TGTGCCAGCAGCGCGCGCTGCAGGGCAGATACGCAGTATTTT. It codes for CASSARCRADTQYF. The chain uses TRBV9 and TRBJ2-3; a possible D gene is TRBD1 (5 bases). The CDR3 spans 14 residues. Germline V gene lookup returns CDR1 SGDLS and CDR2 YYNGEE. Deletions cut 3 bases from V and 4 bases from J, with 12 bases between.

A remark on this clone: Within the sample, other DNA sequences also encode this same CDR3. This chain links TRBV18 with TRBJ1-5; D is unclear. Germline CDR1 KGHSH, CDR2 LQKENI. CDR3 length: 13 residues. The V gene lost 2 bases and the J gene lost 1 base, with 3 bases spanning the gap. In nucleotides, the CDR3 is TGTGCCAGCTCACCAGACAGCAATCAGCCCCAGCATTTT. Its protein is CASSPDSNQPQHF.

This clone was observed a handful of times. The V and J genes are TRBV7-9 and TRBJ2-7; D is unclear. Germline CDR1 reads SEHNR; CDR2 reads FQNEAQ (reference sequence). The length of the CDR3 is 15 residues. Trimming removed 0 bases at V and 5 bases at J, with 14 bases between. The CDR3 here is CASSLALRSVHEQYF. CDR3 in DNA: TGTGCCAGCAGCTTAGCGCTCAGGTCTGTCCACGAGCAGTACTTC.

This sequence joins TRBV6-1 and TRBJ2-7; the D gene could be TRBD1 or TRBD2 (5 bases each). Germline CDR1 reads MNHNS; CDR2 reads SASEGT. This CDR3 is 13 amino acids long. Trimming shortened V by 6 bases and J by 3 bases, and 12 bases separated the two germline ends. The CDR3 spells CASSREGDYEQYV. The CDR3 bases are TGTGCCAGCAGCCGGGAAGGGGACTACGAGCAGTACGTC.

The table lists this clone with a few counts. J is TRBJ1-2 and V is TRBV29-1, with TRBD1 identical over 9 bases. The junction had 9 bases not matched to a gene; V was cut back by 6 bases and J by 7 bases. Germline CDR1 and CDR2: SQVTM and ANQGSEA. The CDR3 contains 13 residues. The CDR3 DNA reads TGCAGCGTGGGGCCGGGACAGGGATTTGGCTACACCTTC. Amino acid sequence: CSVGPGQGFGYTF. Combining the CDR3 with reference TRBV29-1 and TRBJ1-2 gives the whole variable domain SAVISQKPSRDICQRGTSLTIQCQVDSQVTMMFWYRQQPGQSLTLIATANQGSEATYESGFVIDKFPISRPNLTFSTLTVSNMSPEDSSIYLCSVGPGQGFGYTFGSGTRLTVV.

The genes are TRBV7-2 and TRBJ2-1, with D possibly being TRBD2 (5 bases). The V and J ends lost 1 base and 10 bases respectively, with 11 bases between them. CDR1 and CDR2 (germline): SGHTA, FQGNSA. The CDR3 runs 13 residues. CDR3 sequence: CASSLVGLWEQFF. The CDR3 DNA reads as TGTGCCAGCAGCTTAGTCGGACTGTGGGAGCAGTTCTTC.

This clone was observed many times. V usage is TRBV7-9 and J usage is TRBJ2-5; TRBD2 matches 9 bases. The CDR3 spans 17 residues. Per the germline V gene, CDR1 is SEHNR and CDR2 is FQNEAQ (reference sequence). After removal of 5 bases from V and 2 bases from J, the junction contained 12 bases not matched to a gene. The CDR3 region has the DNA TGTGCCAGCAGCCTGACGCCTAGCGGGGTTGGACAAGAGACCCAGTACTTC. Its protein product is CASSLTPSGVGQETQYF.

This clone was observed a few times. The rearrangement uses TRBV2 and TRBJ2-2, with D possibly matching TRBD1 (5 bases). V was shortened by 6 bases and J by 7 bases, with 15 bases between the two germline ends. This CDR3 comprises 14 residues. CDR1 SNHLY and CDR2 FYNNEI come from the germline V gene. CDR3 DNA sequence: TGTGCCAGCAGCGGGCTGGACATTGGCGGGGAGCTGTTTTTT. The encoded protein is CASSGLDIGGELFF. The whole variable domain, filled in from reference TRBV2 and TRBJ2-2, reads EPEVTQTPSHQVTQMGQEVILRCVPISNHLYFYWYRQILGQKVEFLVSFYNNEISEKSEIFDDQFSVERPDGSNFTLKIRSTKLEDSAMYFCASSGLDIGGELFFGEGSRLTVL.

The chain employs TRBV30 and TRBJ1-3; D unclear. The V gene lost 3 bases and the J gene lost 0 bases, with 15 bases spanning the gap. Germline values: CDR1 GTSNPN, CDR2 SVGIG (reference sequence). The CDR3 runs 16 residues. The CDR3 DNA reads TGTGCCTGGAGCCCAGGCGCCCAATACTCTGGAAACACCATATATTTT. Translation gives CAWSPGAQYSGNTIYF.

This clone was counted only a few times. The gene calls are TRBV18 and TRBJ1-4; D gene ambiguous. Germline V lookup: CDR1 KGHSH, CDR2 LQKENI. The CDR3 sequence is 16 residues long. V gave up 6 bases and J gave up 0 bases, with 14 bases separating them. CDR3 DNA: TGTGCCAGCTCTACCGGGGTATCCGCAACTAATGAAAAACTGTTTTTT. This codes for CASSTGVSATNEKLFF. Using reference TRBV18 and TRBJ1-4 for the parts outside the CDR3, the full variable domain is NAGVMQNPRHLVRRRGQEARLRCSPMKGHSHVYWYRQLPEEGLKFMVYLQKENIIDESGMPKERFSAEFPKEGPSILRIQQVVRGDSAAYFCASSTGVSATNEKLFFGSGTQLSVL.

The chain joins TRBV7-8 to TRBJ2-4; weak D call: TRBD2 (6 bases). Germline loops: CDR1 SGHVS, CDR2 FQNEAQ. V lost 6 bases and J 8 bases, leaving 14 bases between the germline ends. The CDR3 runs to 13 residues. For the CDR3, the DNA is TGTGCCAGCAGTAGGAGGGAAGGGGACATTCAGTACTTC. Its translation: CASSRREGDIQYF.

The chain recombines TRBV19 with TRBJ1-2; no clear D. Germline CDR1 reads LNHDA; CDR2 reads SQIVND (reference sequence). V was shortened by 5 bases and J by 4 bases, with 17 bases between the two germline ends. The CDR3 runs 15 residues. DNA for the CDR3: TGTGCCAGTAGTTTAAGGCAGCCTGAGATCTATGGCTACACCTTC. Protein sequence: CASSLRQPEIYGYTF.

This sequence joins TRBV11-3 and TRBJ2-1; D gene uncertain. V was clipped by 2 bases and J by 6 bases, with 11 bases between them. The germline V gene has CDR1 SGHNT and CDR2 YENEEA. The CDR3 is 14 amino acids. The CDR3 loop reads CASSLRGRSNEQFF. For the CDR3, the DNA is TGTGCCAGCAGCTTAAGAGGCCGCAGCAATGAGCAGTTCTTC. Using reference TRBV11-3 and TRBJ2-1 for the parts outside the CDR3, the full variable domain is EAGVVQSPRYKIIEKKQPVAFWCNPISGHNTLYWYLQNLGQGPELLIRYENEEAVDDSQLPKDRFSAERLKGVDSTLKIQPAELGDSAVYLCASSLRGRSNEQFFGPGTRLTVL.